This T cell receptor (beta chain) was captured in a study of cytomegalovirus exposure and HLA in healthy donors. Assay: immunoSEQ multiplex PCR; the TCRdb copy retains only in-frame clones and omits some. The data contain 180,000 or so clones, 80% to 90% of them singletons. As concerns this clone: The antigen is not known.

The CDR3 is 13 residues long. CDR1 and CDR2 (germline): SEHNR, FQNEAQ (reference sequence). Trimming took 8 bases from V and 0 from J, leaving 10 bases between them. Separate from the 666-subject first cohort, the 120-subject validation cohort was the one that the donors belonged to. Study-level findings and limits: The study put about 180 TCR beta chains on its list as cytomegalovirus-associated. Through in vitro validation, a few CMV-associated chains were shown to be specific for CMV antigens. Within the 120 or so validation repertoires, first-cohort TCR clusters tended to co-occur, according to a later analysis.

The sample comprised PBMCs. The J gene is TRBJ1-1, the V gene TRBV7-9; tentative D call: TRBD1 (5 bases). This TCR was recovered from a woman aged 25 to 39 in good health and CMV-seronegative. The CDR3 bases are TGTGCCAGCGCTCAGGGTTTGAACACTGAAGCTTTCTTT. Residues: CASAQGLNTEAFF.